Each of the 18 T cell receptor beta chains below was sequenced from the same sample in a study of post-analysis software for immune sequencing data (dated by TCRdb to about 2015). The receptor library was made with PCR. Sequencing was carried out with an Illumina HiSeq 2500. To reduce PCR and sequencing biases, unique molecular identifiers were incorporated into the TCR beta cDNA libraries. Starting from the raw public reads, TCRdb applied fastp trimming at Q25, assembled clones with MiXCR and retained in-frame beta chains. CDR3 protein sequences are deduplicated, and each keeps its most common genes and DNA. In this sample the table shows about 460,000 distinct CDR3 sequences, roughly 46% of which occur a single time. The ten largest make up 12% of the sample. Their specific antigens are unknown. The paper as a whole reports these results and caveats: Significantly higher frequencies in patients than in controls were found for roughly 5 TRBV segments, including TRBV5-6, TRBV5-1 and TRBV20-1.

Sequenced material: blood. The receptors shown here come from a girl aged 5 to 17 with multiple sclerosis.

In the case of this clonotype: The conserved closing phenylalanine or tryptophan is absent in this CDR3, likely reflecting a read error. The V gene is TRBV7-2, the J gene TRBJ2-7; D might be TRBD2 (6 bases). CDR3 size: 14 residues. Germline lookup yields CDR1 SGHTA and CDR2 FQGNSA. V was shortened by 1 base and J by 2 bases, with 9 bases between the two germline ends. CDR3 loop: CASSLGRAAYEQYL. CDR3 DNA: TGTGCCAGCAGCTTAGGGAGGGCCGCCTACGAGCAGTACCTC.

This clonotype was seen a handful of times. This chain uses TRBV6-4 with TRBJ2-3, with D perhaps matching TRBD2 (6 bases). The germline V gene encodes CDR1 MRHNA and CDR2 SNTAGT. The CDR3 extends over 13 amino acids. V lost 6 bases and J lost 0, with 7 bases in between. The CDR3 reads CASSGSSTDTQYF. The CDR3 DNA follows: TGTGCCAGCAGCGGGAGTAGCACAGATACGCAGTATTTT.

The CDR3 DNA reads as TGTGCCAGCAGCCCCCGTATGCGGAGCTCCTACGAGCAGTACTTC. This translates into CASSPRMRSSYEQYF. The V and J genes are TRBV28 and TRBJ2-7; D remains unclear. Germline values: CDR1 MDHEN, CDR2 SYDVKM. The CDR3 runs to 15 residues. Trimming took 6 bases from V and 0 from J, leaving 15 bases between them. Complete variable domain (other parts from reference TRBV28 and TRBJ2-7): DVKVTQSSRYLVKRTGEKVFLECVQDMDHENMFWYRQDPGLGLRLIYFSYDVKMKEKGDIPEGYSVSREKKERFSLILESASTNQTSMYLCASSPRMRSSYEQYFGPGTRLTVT.

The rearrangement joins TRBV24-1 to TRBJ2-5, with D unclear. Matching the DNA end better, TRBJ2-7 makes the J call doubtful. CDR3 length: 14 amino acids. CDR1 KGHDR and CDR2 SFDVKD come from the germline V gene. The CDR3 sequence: CATSTNVGRNEQYF. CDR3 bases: TGTGCCACCAGTACTAACGTGGGAAGGAACGAGCAGTACTTC.

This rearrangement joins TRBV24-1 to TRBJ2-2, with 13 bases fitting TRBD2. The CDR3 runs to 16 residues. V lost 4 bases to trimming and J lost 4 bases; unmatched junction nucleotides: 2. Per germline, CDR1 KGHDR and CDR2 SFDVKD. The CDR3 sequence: CATSDRLAGGTGELFF. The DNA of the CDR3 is TGTGCCACCAGTGACCGACTAGCGGGGGGCACCGGGGAGCTGTTTTTT.

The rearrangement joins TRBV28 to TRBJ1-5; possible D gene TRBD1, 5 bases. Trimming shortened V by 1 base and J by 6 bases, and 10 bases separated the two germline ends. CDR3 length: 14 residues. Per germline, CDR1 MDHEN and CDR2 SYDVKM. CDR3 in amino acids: CASSLSGRVQPQHF. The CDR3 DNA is TGTGCCAGCAGTTTATCCGGCAGGGTTCAGCCCCAGCATTTT.

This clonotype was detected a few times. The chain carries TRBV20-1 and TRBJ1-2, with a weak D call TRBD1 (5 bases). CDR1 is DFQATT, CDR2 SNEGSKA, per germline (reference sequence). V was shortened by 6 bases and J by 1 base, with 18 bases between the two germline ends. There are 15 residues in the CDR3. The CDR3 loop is CSALTQGPFNYGYTF. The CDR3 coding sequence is TGCAGTGCCCTTACCCAGGGACCGTTTAACTATGGCTACACCTTC.

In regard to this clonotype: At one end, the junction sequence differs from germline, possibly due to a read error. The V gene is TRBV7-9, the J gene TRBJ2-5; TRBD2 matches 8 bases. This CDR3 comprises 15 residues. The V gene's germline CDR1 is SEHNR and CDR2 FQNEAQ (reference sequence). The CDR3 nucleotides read TGTACCAGCAGCTTATTACTAGCGGCGCAAGAGACCCAGTACTTC. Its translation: CTSSLLLAAQETQYF.

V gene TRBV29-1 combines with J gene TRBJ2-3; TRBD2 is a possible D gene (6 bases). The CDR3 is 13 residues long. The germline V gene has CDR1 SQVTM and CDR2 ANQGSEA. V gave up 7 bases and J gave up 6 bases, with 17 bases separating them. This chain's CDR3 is CSAEGWRDDTQYF. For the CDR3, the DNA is TGCAGCGCCGAAGGTTGGAGGGACGATACGCAGTATTTT.

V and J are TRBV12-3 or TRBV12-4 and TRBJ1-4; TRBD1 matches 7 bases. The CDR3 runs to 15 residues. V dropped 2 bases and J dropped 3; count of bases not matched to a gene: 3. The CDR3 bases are TGTGCCAGCAGTTTAACAGGGGTCGCTAATGAAAAACTGTTTTTT. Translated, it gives CASSLTGVANEKLFF.

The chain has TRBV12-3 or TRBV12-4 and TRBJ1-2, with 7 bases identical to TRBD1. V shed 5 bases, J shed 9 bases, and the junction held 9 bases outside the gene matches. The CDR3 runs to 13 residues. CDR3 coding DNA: TGTGCCAGCAGTCCGGGGCAGGGGGGTCGCTACACCTTC. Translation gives CASSPGQGGRYTF.

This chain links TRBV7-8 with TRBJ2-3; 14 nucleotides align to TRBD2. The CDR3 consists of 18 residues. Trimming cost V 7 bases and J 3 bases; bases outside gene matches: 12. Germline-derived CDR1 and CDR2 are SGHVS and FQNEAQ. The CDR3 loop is CASKPNRTSGRRTDTQYF. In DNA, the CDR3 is TGTGCCAGCAAACCCAATCGGACTAGCGGGAGGAGGACAGATACGCAGTATTTT.

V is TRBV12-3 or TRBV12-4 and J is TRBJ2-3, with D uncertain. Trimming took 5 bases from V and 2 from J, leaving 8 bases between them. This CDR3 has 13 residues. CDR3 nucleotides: TGTGCCAGCAGTCACACAGACACAGATACGCAGTATTTT. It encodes CASSHTDTDTQYF.

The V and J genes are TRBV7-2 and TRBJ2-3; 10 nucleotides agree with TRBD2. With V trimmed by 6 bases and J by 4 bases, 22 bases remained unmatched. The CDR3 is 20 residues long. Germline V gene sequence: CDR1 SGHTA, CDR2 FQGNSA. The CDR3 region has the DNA TGTGCCAGCAGACGCCAACAAACCAAAAACGGAGCGGGAGGGTCAGATACGCAGTATTTT. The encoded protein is CASRRQQTKNGAGGSDTQYF. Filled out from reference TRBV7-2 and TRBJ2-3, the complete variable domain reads GAGVSQSPSNKVTEKGKDVELRCDPISGHTALYWYRQSLGQGLEFLIYFQGNSAPDKSGLPSDRFSAERTGGSVSTLTIQRTQQEDSAVYLCASRRQQTKNGAGGSDTQYFGPGTRLTVL.

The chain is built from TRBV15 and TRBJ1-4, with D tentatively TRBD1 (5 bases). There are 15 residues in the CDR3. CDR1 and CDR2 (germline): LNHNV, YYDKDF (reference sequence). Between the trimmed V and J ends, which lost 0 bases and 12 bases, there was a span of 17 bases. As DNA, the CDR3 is TGTGCCACCAGCAGAGATCTGGTATCTCCGGGGGAACTGTTTTTT. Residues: CATSRDLVSPGELFF.

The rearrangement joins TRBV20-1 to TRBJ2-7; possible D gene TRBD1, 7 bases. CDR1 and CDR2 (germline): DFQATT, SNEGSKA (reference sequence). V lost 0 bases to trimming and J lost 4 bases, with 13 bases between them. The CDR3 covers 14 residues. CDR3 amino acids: CSARDYRGGYEQYF. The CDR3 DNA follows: TGCAGTGCTAGAGATTACAGGGGAGGATACGAGCAGTACTTC.

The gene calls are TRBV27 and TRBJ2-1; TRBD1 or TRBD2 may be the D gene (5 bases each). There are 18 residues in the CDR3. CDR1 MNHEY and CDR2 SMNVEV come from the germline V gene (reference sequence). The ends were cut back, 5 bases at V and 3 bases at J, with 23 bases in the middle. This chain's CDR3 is CASSPRSRGGVSYNEQFF. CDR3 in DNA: TGTGCCAGCAGTCCCCGAAGTCGTGGGGGAGTTAGCTACAATGAGCAGTTCTTC.

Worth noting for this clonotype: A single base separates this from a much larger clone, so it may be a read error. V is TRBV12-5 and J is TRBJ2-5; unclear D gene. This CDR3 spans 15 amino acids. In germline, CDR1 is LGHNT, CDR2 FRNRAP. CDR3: CASGLDAYQQGTQYF. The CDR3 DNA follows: TGTGCTAGTGGTTTGGATGCGTATCAACAAGGGACCCAGTACTTC.